The clone carrying this T cell receptor (beta chain) was found a few times. Its antigen is undetermined. TCR beta VDJ and CDR3 profiling used genomic DNA as template. From the reads, TCRdb called clonotypes with MiXCR, one entry per CDR3 protein. Of 150,000 to 200,000 distinct CDR3 sequences in the sample, under 75% were seen once. The record originates from a study of CD8+CD57+ T cells in acquired aplastic anemia. Background on the study: Quantities of DNA derived from sorted CD4+ and CD8+ cells averaged approximately 3 ug. Healthy donors gave approximately 10 million reads on average for CD4+ cells. Study-wide results and limits: Fewer than 30 CD8+ CDR3 sequences were shared between patients and controls. Controls and patients did not differ significantly in CD8+ Simpson's diversity.

V was trimmed by 3 bases and J by 4 bases, leaving 14 bases between them. The CDR3 sequence is 15 residues long. The germline V gene encodes CDR1 LGHDT and CDR2 YNNKEL (reference sequence). The chain couples TRBV3-1 to TRBJ2-3; tentatively, D is TRBD2 (5 bases). The clonotype comes from a human donor in good health. The source material was sorted CD4+, CD8+, or CD8+CD57+ T cells (not recorded which) from PBMCs. As DNA, the CDR3 is TGTGCCAGCAGCCACCCCGGTGCTAGCTCAGATACGCAGTATTTT. This translates into CASSHPGASSDTQYF.